This T cell receptor (beta chain) was documented in a study of blood T cells in healthy people across ages. RNA extraction gave at least 6 micrograms of total RNA per sample. For the second PCR, which ran for about 7 to 11 cycles, a sample-barcoded 5' primer and a J-beta primer mix were used. TCRdb passed the 5' RACE reads through MiXCR, listing each CDR3 protein once. The table includes about 930,000 distinct CDR3 sequences, around 29% detected once. The germline V gene has CDR1 MGHRA and CDR2 YSYEKL. The ends were cut back, 0 bases at V and 5 bases at J, with 11 bases in the middle. This CDR3 has 15 amino acids. This sample also belongs to another study, concerning T cells of mothers and their children.

Sequenced: blood. The source is a middle-aged woman in good health. This chain uses TRBV4-1 with TRBJ1-5; D is unclear. CDR3 DNA sequence: TGCGCCAGCAGCCAAGATAACGTAATGGATCAGCCCCAGCATTTT. Amino acid sequence: CASSQDNVMDQPQHF.